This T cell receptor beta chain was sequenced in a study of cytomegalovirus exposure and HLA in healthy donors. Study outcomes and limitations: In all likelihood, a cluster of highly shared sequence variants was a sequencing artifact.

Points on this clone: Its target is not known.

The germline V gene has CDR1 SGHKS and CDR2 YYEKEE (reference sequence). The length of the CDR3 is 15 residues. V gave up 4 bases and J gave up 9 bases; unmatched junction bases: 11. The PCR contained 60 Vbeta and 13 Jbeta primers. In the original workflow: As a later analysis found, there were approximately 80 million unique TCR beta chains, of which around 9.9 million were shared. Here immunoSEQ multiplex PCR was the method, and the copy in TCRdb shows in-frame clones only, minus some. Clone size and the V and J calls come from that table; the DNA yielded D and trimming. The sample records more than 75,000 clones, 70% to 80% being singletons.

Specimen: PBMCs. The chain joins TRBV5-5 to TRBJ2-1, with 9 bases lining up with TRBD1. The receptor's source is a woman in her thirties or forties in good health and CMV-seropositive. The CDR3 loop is CASSLPGTGLAEQFF. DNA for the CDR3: TGTGCCAGCAGCCTCCCCGGGACAGGGTTGGCTGAGCAGTTCTTC. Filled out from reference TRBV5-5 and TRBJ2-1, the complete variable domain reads DAGVTQSPTHLIKTRGQQVTLRCSPISGHKSVSWYQQVLGQGPQFIFQYYEKEERGRGNFPDRFSARQFPNYSSELNVNALLLGDSALYLCASSLPGTGLAEQFFGPGTRLTVL.